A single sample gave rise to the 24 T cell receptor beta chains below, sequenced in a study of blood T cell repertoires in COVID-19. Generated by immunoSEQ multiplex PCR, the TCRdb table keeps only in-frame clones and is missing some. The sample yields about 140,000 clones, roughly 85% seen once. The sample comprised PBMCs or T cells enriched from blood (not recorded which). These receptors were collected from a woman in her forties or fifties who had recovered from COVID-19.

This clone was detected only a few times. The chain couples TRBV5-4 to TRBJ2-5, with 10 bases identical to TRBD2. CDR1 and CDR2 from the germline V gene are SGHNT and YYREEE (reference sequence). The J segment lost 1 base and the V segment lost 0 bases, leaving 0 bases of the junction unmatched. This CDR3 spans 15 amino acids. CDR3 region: CASSLERGGQETQYF. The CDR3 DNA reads TGTGCCAGCAGCTTGGAGCGGGGGGGCCAAGAGACCCAGTACTTC.

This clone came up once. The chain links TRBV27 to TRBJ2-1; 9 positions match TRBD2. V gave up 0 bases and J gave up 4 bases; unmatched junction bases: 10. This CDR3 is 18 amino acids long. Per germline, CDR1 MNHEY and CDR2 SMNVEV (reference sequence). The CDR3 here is CASSLSPGLADTYNEQFF. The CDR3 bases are TGTGCCAGCAGTTTATCGCCGGGACTAGCAGATACTTACAATGAGCAGTTCTTC.

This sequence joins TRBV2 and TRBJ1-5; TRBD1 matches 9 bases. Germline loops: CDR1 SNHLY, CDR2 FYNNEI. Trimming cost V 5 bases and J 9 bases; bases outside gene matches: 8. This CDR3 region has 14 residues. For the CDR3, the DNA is TGTGCCAGCAGTAGGGACAGGGAGGTTGGGCCCCAGCATTTT. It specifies CASSRDREVGPQHF.

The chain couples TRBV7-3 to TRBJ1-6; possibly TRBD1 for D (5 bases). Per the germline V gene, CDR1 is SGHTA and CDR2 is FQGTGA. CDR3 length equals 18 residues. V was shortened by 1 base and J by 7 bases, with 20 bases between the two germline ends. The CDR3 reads CASSLRGVGGARNSPLHF. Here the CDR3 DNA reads TGTGCCAGCAGCTTAAGGGGGGTAGGAGGGGCGCGAAATTCACCCCTCCACTTT.

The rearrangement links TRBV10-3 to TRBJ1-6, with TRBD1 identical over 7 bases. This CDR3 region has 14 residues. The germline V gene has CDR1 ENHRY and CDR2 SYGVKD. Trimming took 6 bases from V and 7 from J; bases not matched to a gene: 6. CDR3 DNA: TGTGCCATCAGCTTGACAGGGAGAAATTCACCCCTCCACTTT. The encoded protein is CAISLTGRNSPLHF.

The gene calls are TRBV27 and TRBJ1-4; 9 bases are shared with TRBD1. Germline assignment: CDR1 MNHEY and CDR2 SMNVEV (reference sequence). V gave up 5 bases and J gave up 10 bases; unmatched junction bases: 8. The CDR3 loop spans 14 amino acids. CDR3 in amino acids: CASSLDRGTGKLFF. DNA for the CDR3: TGTGCCAGCAGTCTTGACAGGGGGACTGGAAAACTGTTTTTT.

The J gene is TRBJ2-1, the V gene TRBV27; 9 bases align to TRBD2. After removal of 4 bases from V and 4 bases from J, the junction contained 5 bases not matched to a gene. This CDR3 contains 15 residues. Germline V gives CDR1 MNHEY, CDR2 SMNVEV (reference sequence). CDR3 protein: CASSSGLAMYNEQFF. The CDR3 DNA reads TGTGCCAGCAGTTCTGGACTAGCGATGTACAATGAGCAGTTCTTC.

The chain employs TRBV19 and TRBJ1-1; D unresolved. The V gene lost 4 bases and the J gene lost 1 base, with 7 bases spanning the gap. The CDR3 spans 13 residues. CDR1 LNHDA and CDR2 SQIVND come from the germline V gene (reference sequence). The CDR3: CASSTKRNTEAFF. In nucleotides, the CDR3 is TGTGCCAGTAGTACTAAGAGGAACACTGAAGCTTTCTTT.

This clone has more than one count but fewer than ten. The CDR3 sequence: CSVDAGNTIYF. As DNA, the CDR3 is TGCAGCGTTGATGCGGGAAACACCATATATTTT. The V and J genes are TRBV29-1 and TRBJ1-3; D gene unclear. V was shortened by 3 bases and J by 4 bases, with 4 bases between the two germline ends. Germline V gives CDR1 SQVTM, CDR2 ANQGSEA. This CDR3 is 11 amino acids long.

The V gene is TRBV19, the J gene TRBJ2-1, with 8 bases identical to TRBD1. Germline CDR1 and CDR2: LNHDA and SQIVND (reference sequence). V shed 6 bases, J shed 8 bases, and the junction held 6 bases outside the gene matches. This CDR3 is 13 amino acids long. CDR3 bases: TGTGCCAGTAGGGTGACAGGGGCTGATGAGCAGTTCTTC. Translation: CASRVTGADEQFF.

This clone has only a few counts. DNA for the CDR3: TGCGCCAGCAGTGAGTTACCAGGGAACTGGTACGAGCAGTACTTC. Amino acid sequence: CASSELPGNWYEQYF. This chain uses TRBV10-1 with TRBJ2-7; possible D gene TRBD1, 5 bases. There are 15 residues in the CDR3. Germline loops: CDR1 WNHNN, CDR2 SYGVQD (reference sequence). With 1 base removed from V and 4 bases from J, the gap between germline ends came to 14 bases.

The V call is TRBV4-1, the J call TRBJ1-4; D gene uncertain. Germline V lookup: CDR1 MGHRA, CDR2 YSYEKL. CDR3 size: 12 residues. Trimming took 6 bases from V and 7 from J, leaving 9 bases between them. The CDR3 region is CASRRVGEKLFF. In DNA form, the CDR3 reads TGCGCCAGCAGGAGGGTTGGTGAAAAACTGTTTTTT.

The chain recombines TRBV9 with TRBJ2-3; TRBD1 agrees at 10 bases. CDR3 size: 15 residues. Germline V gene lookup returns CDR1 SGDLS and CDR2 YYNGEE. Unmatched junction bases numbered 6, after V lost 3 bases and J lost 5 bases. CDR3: CASSALRTGGDTQYF. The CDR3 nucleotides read TGTGCCAGCAGCGCCTTACGGACAGGGGGAGATACGCAGTATTTT.

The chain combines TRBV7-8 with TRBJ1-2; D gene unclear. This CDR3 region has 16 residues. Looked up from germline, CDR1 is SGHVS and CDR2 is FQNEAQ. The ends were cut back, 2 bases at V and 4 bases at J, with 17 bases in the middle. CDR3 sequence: CASSLPPKTGLYGYTF. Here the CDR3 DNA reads TGTGCCAGCAGCTTACCCCCGAAGACTGGCCTCTATGGCTACACCTTC.

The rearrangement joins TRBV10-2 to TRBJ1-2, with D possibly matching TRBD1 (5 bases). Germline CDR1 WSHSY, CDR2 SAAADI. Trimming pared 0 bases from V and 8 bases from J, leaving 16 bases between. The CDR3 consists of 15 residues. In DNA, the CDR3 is TGCGCCAGCAGTGAGTCGTCCGGGGGAAGAAGGGGCTACACCTTC. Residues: CASSESSGGRRGYTF.

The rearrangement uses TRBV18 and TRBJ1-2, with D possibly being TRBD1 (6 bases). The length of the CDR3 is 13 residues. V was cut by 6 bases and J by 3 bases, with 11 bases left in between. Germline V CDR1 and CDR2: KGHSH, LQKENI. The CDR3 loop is CASSPDSDYGYTF. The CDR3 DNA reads TGTGCCAGCTCCCCGGACAGTGACTATGGCTACACCTTC.

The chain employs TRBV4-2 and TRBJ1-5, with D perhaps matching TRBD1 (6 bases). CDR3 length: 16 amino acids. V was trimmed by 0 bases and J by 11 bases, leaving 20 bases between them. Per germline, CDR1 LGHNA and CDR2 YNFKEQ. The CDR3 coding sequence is TGTGCCAGCAGCCAAGATACCGGGACAAACTCAGGGGCCCAGCATTTT. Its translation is CASSQDTGTNSGAQHF.

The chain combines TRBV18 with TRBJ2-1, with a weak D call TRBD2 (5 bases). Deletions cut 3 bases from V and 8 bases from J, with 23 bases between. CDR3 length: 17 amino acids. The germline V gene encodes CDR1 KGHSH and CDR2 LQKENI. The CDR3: CASSPLSGLQSSDEQFF. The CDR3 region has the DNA TGTGCCAGCTCACCGTTAAGCGGCCTTCAAAGTAGTGATGAGCAGTTCTTC.

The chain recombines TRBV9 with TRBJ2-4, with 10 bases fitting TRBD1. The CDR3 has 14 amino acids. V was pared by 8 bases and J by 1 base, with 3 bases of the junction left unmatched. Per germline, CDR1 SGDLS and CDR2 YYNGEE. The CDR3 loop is CARGTGEAKNIQYF. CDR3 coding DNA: TGTGCCAGAGGGACAGGGGAGGCCAAAAACATTCAGTACTTC.

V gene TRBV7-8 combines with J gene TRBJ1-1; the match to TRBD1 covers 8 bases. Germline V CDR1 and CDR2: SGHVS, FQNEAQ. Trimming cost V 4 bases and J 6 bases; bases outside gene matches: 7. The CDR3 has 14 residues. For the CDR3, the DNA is TGTGCCAGCAGCTCCATAACAGGGGGGTCTGAAGCTTTCTTT. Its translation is CASSSITGGSEAFF.

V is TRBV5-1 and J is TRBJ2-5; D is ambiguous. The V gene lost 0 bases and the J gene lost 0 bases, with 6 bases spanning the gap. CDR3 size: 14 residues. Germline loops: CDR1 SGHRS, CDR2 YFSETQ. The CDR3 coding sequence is TGCGCCAGCAGCTTGGCCCCATACCAAGAGACCCAGTACTTC. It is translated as CASSLAPYQETQYF.

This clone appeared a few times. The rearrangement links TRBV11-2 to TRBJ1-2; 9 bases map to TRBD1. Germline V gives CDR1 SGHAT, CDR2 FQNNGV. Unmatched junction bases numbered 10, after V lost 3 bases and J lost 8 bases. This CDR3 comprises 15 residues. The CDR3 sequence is CASSLNTGGASGYTF. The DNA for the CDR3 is TGTGCCAGCAGCTTGAACACAGGGGGCGCGAGCGGCTACACCTTC.

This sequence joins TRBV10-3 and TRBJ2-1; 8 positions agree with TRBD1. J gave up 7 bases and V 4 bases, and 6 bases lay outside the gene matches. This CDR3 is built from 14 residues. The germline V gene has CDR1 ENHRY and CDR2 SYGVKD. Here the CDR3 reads CAISGQGARNEQFF. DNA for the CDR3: TGTGCCATCAGTGGGCAGGGGGCGAGGAATGAGCAGTTCTTC.

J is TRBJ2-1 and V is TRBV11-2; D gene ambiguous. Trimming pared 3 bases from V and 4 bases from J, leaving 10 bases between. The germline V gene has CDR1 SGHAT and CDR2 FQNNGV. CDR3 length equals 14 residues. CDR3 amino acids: CASSFVSVYNEQFF. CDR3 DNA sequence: TGTGCCAGCAGCTTTGTTTCGGTTTACAATGAGCAGTTCTTC.